The present T cell receptor beta chain was sequenced within a study of T cells in Graves' hyperthyroidism and ophthalmopathy. Trimming took 3 bases from V and 5 from J; bases not matched to a gene: 1. CDR3 length: 13 amino acids. Germline-derived CDR1 and CDR2 are SGDLS and YYNGEE. The sample holds many counts of this clonotype. Its antigen remains unknown. Study-wide findings and caveats: The model predicted ophthalmopathy a median approximately 6.3 months before onset.

From RNA transcripts, TCR beta CDR3 regions were amplified. The primer set for the first-round RT-PCR of the TCR CDR3 was HTBI. TCRdb reanalysed the multiplex PCR reads using MiXCR and keeps one entry per CDR3 protein. The sample lists nearly 750,000 distinct CDR3 sequences; 35% were seen once. This chain links TRBV9 with TRBJ2-2; 7 positions agree with TRBD1. Sequenced sample: blood. The TCR originated in a woman aged 40 to 50 with Graves' hyperthyroidism. CDR3 protein: CASSDRGTGELFF. CDR3 nucleotides: TGTGCCAGCAGCGACAGGGGAACCGGGGAGCTGTTTTTT.